What follows are 20 T cell receptor beta chains derived from one specimen sequenced in a study of blood T cells in healthy people across ages. A second about 6 to 12 cycle PCR used barcoded and J-beta primers. TCRdb passed the 5' RACE reads through MiXCR, listing each CDR3 protein once. The table shows around 1,900,000 distinct CDR3 sequences, with 30% to 40% occurring only once. Sequencing was carried out using blood. The source of these receptors is a human donor in good health.

This rearrangement joins TRBV12-3 or TRBV12-4 to TRBJ2-3, with D hard to call. Trimming removed 7 bases from V and 2 bases from J, with 19 bases in between. The CDR3 spans 16 residues. The CDR3 loop reads CASILGILTLTDTQYF. The CDR3 bases are TGTGCCAGCATCCTGGGGATCCTGACCCTCACAGATACGCAGTATTTT.

The chain recombines TRBV14 with TRBJ2-3; the D is unclear. CDR1 is SGHDN, CDR2 FVKESK, per germline. Trimming took off 1 base at V and 6 bases at J, with 8 bases between the two ends. The CDR3 consists of 13 residues. CDR3 DNA sequence: TGTGCCAGCAGCCAAGCAGGCTGGGATACGCAGTATTTT. It specifies CASSQAGWDTQYF.

This CDR3 reads CASSEIGDTQYF. The CDR3 DNA sequence: TGTGCCAGCAGTGAAATCGGGGATACGCAGTATTTT. The J gene is TRBJ2-3, the V gene TRBV6-1; D remains ambiguous. The CDR3 runs to 12 residues. The germline CDR1 and CDR2 sequences are MNHNS and SASEGT. Deletions cut 2 bases from V and 6 bases from J, with 6 bases between.

In its sample, this clonotype was seen once. The J gene is TRBJ2-3, the V gene TRBV24-1; TRBD2 aligns across 9 bases. The CDR3 runs 18 residues. V shed 1 base and J 7 bases; nucleotides not matched to a gene: 14. The germline gives CDR1 KGHDR, CDR2 SFDVKD. The CDR3 nucleotides read TGTGCCACCAGTGATTTTTCCGGAGCGGGGGGCGCTGGCAATACGCAGTATTTT. Amino acid sequence: CATSDFSGAGGAGNTQYF.

As to this clonotype: The junction does not match germline at one end; this may be a read error. The chain has TRBV9 and TRBJ2-1; 8 positions match TRBD2. The germline V gene encodes CDR1 SGDLS and CDR2 YYNGEE. The CDR3 contains 15 residues. In DNA, the CDR3 is TGTGCCAGCAGCGTAGACGGGGGGGCCCACAATGAGCGGTTCTTC. Translation: CASSVDGGAHNERFF.

V and J are TRBV3-1 and TRBJ2-5; 8 nucleotides match TRBD2. The DNA end favors TRBJ2-7, so the J call may be wrong. The germline gives CDR1 LGHDT, CDR2 YNNKEL (reference sequence). This CDR3 contains 16 residues. CDR3 protein: CASSQEWRGAFDEQYF. The CDR3 DNA reads as TGTGCCAGCAGCCAAGAGTGGCGGGGGGCCTTCGACGAGCAGTACTTC.

This clonotype was seen ten or more times. The chain carries TRBV6-5 and TRBJ2-5; 7 bases map to TRBD2. The V and J ends lost 2 bases and 5 bases, in that order; junction bases with no gene match: 5. In germline, CDR1 is MNHEY, CDR2 SVGAGI. CDR3 size: 14 residues. The DNA of the CDR3 is TGTGCCAGCAGTTACCTCACCGGGGGGGAGACCCAGTACTTC. Translating it yields CASSYLTGGETQYF.

The chain joins TRBV5-5 to TRBJ1-5, with D perhaps matching TRBD1 (6 bases). CDR1 and CDR2 from the germline V gene are SGHKS and YYEKEE (reference sequence). The CDR3 extends over 16 amino acids. V lost 4 bases to trimming and J lost 2 bases, with 16 bases between them. Here the CDR3 reads CASSRWGAIGNQPQHF. DNA of the CDR3: TGTGCCAGCAGCCGGTGGGGGGCGATCGGCAATCAGCCCCAGCATTTT.

This clonotype was seen more than once but under ten times. The genes are TRBV7-9 and TRBJ2-1; the match to TRBD2 covers 16 bases. The V and J ends lost 5 bases and 9 bases, in that order; junction bases with no gene match: 7. The germline V gene encodes CDR1 SEHNR and CDR2 FQNEAQ (reference sequence). The CDR3 is 16 residues long. CDR3 sequence (DNA): TGTGCCAGCAGCCACCCGGGACTAGCGGGGGGGCGTGAGCAGTTCTTC. This codes for CASSHPGLAGGREQFF.

This chain uses TRBV4-2 with TRBJ2-2, with D hard to call. The ends were cut back, 0 bases at V and 8 bases at J, with 7 bases in the middle. Germline V CDR1 and CDR2: LGHNA, YNFKEQ. The CDR3 consists of 13 residues. This CDR3 reads CASSQDRSGELFF. In DNA form, the CDR3 reads TGTGCCAGCAGCCAAGACAGGTCAGGGGAGCTGTTTTTT.

The chain carries TRBV4-3 and TRBJ1-4; no clear D. Germline V gene sequence: CDR1 LGHNA, CDR2 YSLEER. The V end lost 0 bases, the J end lost 0 bases, and 5 bases lay between the germline ends. The CDR3 spans 15 residues. CDR3 loop: CASSQDYPTNEKLFF. In nucleotides, the CDR3 is TGCGCCAGCAGCCAAGATTATCCAACTAATGAAAAACTGTTTTTT.

The CDR3 bases are TGTGCCAGCAGCTTCCGGGACCAACTCCCAGATACGCAGTATTTT. Its protein is CASSFRDQLPDTQYF. The chain recombines TRBV3-1 with TRBJ2-3; D is tentatively TRBD1 or TRBD2 (5 bases each). The CDR3 is 15 residues long. Germline assignment: CDR1 LGHDT and CDR2 YNNKEL (reference sequence). V lost 5 bases and J lost 4, with 16 bases in between.

This clonotype has a count of ten or more. This chain uses TRBV20-1 with TRBJ1-2, with TRBD1 matching over 10 bases. Germline CDR1 and CDR2: DFQATT and SNEGSKA (reference sequence). This CDR3 contains 13 residues. The CDR3 DNA is TGCAGCGCCCGGGACAGGGGCAACTATGGCTACACCTTC. Amino acid sequence: CSARDRGNYGYTF.

The chain couples TRBV20-1 to TRBJ2-5; either TRBD1 or TRBD2 may fit D (6 bases each). Germline-derived CDR1 and CDR2 are DFQATT and SNEGSKA (reference sequence). Trimming removed 6 bases at V and 2 bases at J, with 19 bases between. The CDR3 consists of 15 residues. CDR3 nucleotide sequence: TGCAGTGCAACCTTTCGGGGGCCTTGGCAAGAGACCCAGTACTTC. Protein sequence: CSATFRGPWQETQYF.

The table lists this clonotype with many counts. V gene TRBV4-3 combines with J gene TRBJ2-7; TRBD1 matches at 8 bases. With V trimmed by 0 bases and J by 1 base, 5 bases remained unmatched. Germline assignment: CDR1 LGHNA and CDR2 YSLEER. There are 16 residues in the CDR3. The CDR3 sequence: CASSQDRGTGSYEQYF. The CDR3 DNA sequence: TGCGCCAGCAGCCAAGATCGTGGGACAGGATCCTACGAGCAGTACTTC.

Remarks on this clonotype: The junction and the germline gene differ at one end; a read error may be behind it. The genes are TRBV6-6 and TRBJ1-4; no reliable D call. CDR3 size: 16 residues. The V gene's germline CDR1 is MNHNY and CDR2 SVGAGI (reference sequence). This chain's CDR3 is CASSYTQESTNEKLVF. DNA of the CDR3: TGTGCCAGCAGTTACACCCAGGAGTCAACTAATGAAAAACTGGTTTTT.

The CDR3 nucleotides are TGTGCCAGCAGCCCTCAGATTGCCCCACCCGGTGGCTACACCTTC. Translation: CASSPQIAPPGGYTF. The chain couples TRBV6-4 to TRBJ1-2, with unresolved D. Trimming shortened V by 6 bases and J by 7 bases, and 21 bases separated the two germline ends. CDR3 size: 15 residues. In germline, CDR1 is MRHNA, CDR2 SNTAGT.

The chain joins TRBV21-1 to TRBJ1-4. TRBV21-1 is reported as a pseudogene. The CDR3 runs 14 residues. Here the CDR3 DNA reads TGTGCCAGCAGCAACTGGACGGCTGATGAAAAACTGTTTTTT. Encoded protein: CASSNWTADEKLFF.

This clonotype was seen ten or more times. CDR3 loop: CASSLSGFYGYTF. The CDR3 DNA sequence: TGTGCCAGCAGTTTGTCAGGCTTTTATGGCTACACCTTC. The rearrangement joins TRBV12-3 or TRBV12-4 to TRBJ1-2; D gene ambiguous. The CDR3 has 13 residues. Trimming removed 3 bases at V and 5 bases at J, with 10 bases between.

The rearrangement links TRBV7-2 to TRBJ2-5; D might be TRBD1 (5 bases). TRBJ2-7 matches the DNA end more closely, so the J call is doubtful. The CDR3 has 14 amino acids. Germline CDR1 is SGHTA and CDR2 is FQGNSA. CDR3 protein: CASSLQGVDFEQYF. CDR3 DNA: TGTGCCAGCAGCTTACAGGGCGTGGATTTCGAGCAGTACTTC.